The present T cell receptor beta chain was sequenced within a study of human T cells and chemical hapten exposure. Study summary: Recorded diagnoses among the mostly female patients were alopecia areata, totalis or universalis.

The time point is: pre-sensitization, week 0. The treatment is: therapeutic diphenylcyclopropenone sensitization with weekly scalp DPC. MiXCR, run by TCRdb on the RACE reads, gives a single entry per CDR3 protein. The sample has tens of thousands of distinct CDR3 sequences, around 11% seen once; the top ten hold approximately 3.9%. This clonotype was seen many times. Its antigen remains unknown. Study conclusions and caveats: With DPC sensitization, TCRs exceeding 1 in 1000 frequency showed no change. The study found that PT1 expanded TCR counts correlated positively with patch test score.

The clonotype originates from a middle-aged woman with alopecia areata. Some clones in this sample may be carry-over from other donors' samples. The sequenced sample was whole blood, obtained in connection with sensitization to the hapten diphenylcyclopropenone (DPC).

DNA of the CDR3: TGTGCCAGCAGTTACTCTAGGACTAGCGGAGGTGAGAATGAGCAGTTCTTC. It translates to CASSYSRTSGGENEQFF. V and J are TRBV6-6 and TRBJ2-1; 10 bases agree with TRBD2. CDR3 size: 17 residues. Germline loops: CDR1 MNHNY, CDR2 SVGAGI (reference sequence). The ends lost 0 bases at V and 7 bases at J; junction bases unmatched: 9.